Listed below are T cell receptor beta chains from one sample, sequenced in a study of cytomegalovirus exposure and HLA in healthy donors. Assay used: immunoSEQ multiplex PCR; TCRdb lists only in-frame clones, some missing. The sample lists around 250,000 clones, 85% to 90% occurring once. The material sequenced was PBMCs. The origin of the receptors is a woman between 18 and 29 years old in good health and CMV-seronegative. Each CDR3 is given with its conserved first and last residue. Each record gives: V gene, D gene, clone size, J gene, CDR3 protein, CDR3 DNA. D genes are given only for firm matches. Clone size is stated in some rows and not others, as once, few, many or a class when expanded.

TRBV5-6	TRBD2	.	TRBJ2-3	CASSLGTSGGALDTQYF	TGTGCCAGCAGCTTGGGGACTAGCGGGGGGGCCTTAGATACGCAGTATTTT
TRBV19	TRBD1	few	TRBJ1-3	CASSTPTGQGYGNTIYF	TGTGCCAGTAGTACCCCAACGGGACAGGGGTACGGAAACACCATATATTTT
TRBV28	.	.	TRBJ1-1	CASSPQILEAFF	TGTGCCAGCAGTCCTCAGATACTAGAAGCTTTCTTT
TRBV27	TRBD2	.	TRBJ2-1	CASSFGLAGPNEQFF	TGTGCCAGCAGTTTTGGGCTAGCGGGGCCCAATGAGCAGTTCTTC
TRBV5-1	.	.	TRBJ2-3	CASSPGVADTTDTQYF	TGCGCCAGCAGCCCCGGGGTAGCGGATACCACAGATACGCAGTATTTT
TRBV28	.	.	TRBJ2-3	CASSLLADTQYF	TGTGCCAGCAGTTTACTTGCAGATACGCAGTATTTT
TRBV28	TRBD1	.	TRBJ1-1	CASSGAGTGGMNTEAFF	TGTGCCAGCAGTGGAGCCGGGACAGGGGGAATGAACACTGAAGCTTTCTTT
TRBV9	.	.	TRBJ2-2	CASSEQGFPNTGELFF	TGTGCCAGCAGCGAACAGGGTTTCCCCAACACCGGGGAGCTGTTTTTT
TRBV9	.	.	TRBJ1-6	CASSPEGAPLHF	TGTGCCAGCAGCCCAGAGGGGGCACCCCTCCACTTT
TRBV27	.	.	TRBJ1-5	CASSLRQTGQPQHF	TGTGCCAGCAGTCTTCGACAAACCGGACAGCCCCAGCATTTT
TRBV4-1	TRBD1	.	TRBJ1-2	CASSQGAGGADGYTF	TGCGCCAGCAGCCAAGGGGCAGGGGGCGCTGATGGCTACACCTTC
TRBV11-2	.	.	TRBJ1-1	CASSHEYTEAFF	TGTGCCAGCAGCCATGAGTACACTGAAGCTTTCTTT
TRBV10-1	.	few	TRBJ1-6	CASSERQGRSPLHF	TGCGCCAGCAGTGAGCGGCAGGGTCGATCACCCCTCCACTTT
TRBV4-1	.	.	TRBJ2-1	CASSIDISYNEQFF	TGCGCCAGCAGCATAGACATCTCCTACAATGAGCAGTTCTTC
TRBV4-3	.	.	TRBJ2-2	CASSQAGTTGELFF	TGCGCCAGCAGCCAAGCAGGGACTACCGGGGAGCTGTTTTTT
TRBV5-4	.	once	TRBJ2-5	CASSLPEVQETQYF	TGTGCCAGCAGCTTGCCAGAAGTCCAAGAGACCCAGTACTTC
TRBV30	.	.	TRBJ1-5	CAWSVRANQPQHF	TGTGCCTGGAGTGTCAGGGCCAATCAGCCCCAGCATTTT
TRBV4-1	.	.	TRBJ1-5	CASSRRMDTSNQPQHF	TGCGCCAGCAGCCGAAGAATGGACACTAGCAATCAGCCCCAGCATTTT
TRBV5-1	.	.	TRBJ2-7	CASSKNTEQYF	TGCGCCAGCAGCAAGAACACCGAGCAGTACTTC
TRBV7-8	TRBD2	.	TRBJ2-1	CASSSTSGGILSYNEQFF	TGTGCCAGCAGCTCCACTAGCGGGGGGATCCTCTCCTACAATGAGCAGTTCTTC
TRBV4-3	.	.	TRBJ2-7	CASSQEVGPGDEQYF	TGCGCCAGCAGCCAAGAGGTAGGGCCCGGGGACGAGCAGTACTTC
TRBV5-4	TRBD1	.	TRBJ1-1	CASSSTGGKRLNTEAFF	TGTGCCAGCAGCTCAACAGGGGGGAAGAGACTGAACACTGAAGCTTTCTTT
TRBV5-1	.	once	TRBJ2-2	CASSLGVVTGELFF	TGCGCCAGCAGCTTGGGTGTAGTCACCGGGGAGCTGTTTTTT
TRBV28	TRBD1	once	TRBJ1-1	CASSRRDRLSTEAFF	TGTGCCAGCAGTCGCAGGGACAGACTTAGCACTGAAGCTTTCTTT
TRBV27	.	.	TRBJ2-1	CASSLLGVRGGPHNEQFF	TGTGCCAGCAGTTTATTGGGGGTGAGGGGGGGCCCCCACAATGAGCAGTTCTTC
TRBV15	.	.	TRBJ2-5	CATRGSASVQETQYF	TGTGCCACCAGGGGGTCCGCTAGCGTCCAAGAGACCCAGTACTTC
TRBV18	TRBD1	.	TRBJ1-2	CASLRGQGTYGYTF	TGTGCCAGTCTCAGGGGACAGGGGACCTATGGCTACACCTTC
TRBV7-2	.	.	TRBJ2-7	CASSHPTVLSIYEQYF	TGTGCCAGCAGCCATCCGACAGTCCTCTCAATCTACGAGCAGTACTTC
TRBV6-5	.	.	TRBJ1-6	CASSYRGSYNSPLHF	TGTGCCAGCAGTTACAGGGGGTCGTATAATTCACCCCTCCACTTT
TRBV15	.	.	TRBJ1-2	CATSTENADGYTF	TGTGCCACCAGCACAGAAAACGCGGATGGCTACACCTTC
TRBV6-1	TRBD1	.	TRBJ1-2	CASSWTGTIYGYTF	TGTGCCAGCAGTTGGACAGGGACCATCTACGGCTACACCTTC
TRBV9	TRBD2	.	TRBJ2-1	CASSVVGGEDNEQFF	TGTGCCAGCAGCGTAGTTGGGGGGGAAGACAATGAGCAGTTCTTC
TRBV5-1	.	.	TRBJ2-1	CASSSGVGGQAEQFF	TGCGCCAGCAGCTCGGGCGTGGGGGGGCAGGCTGAGCAGTTCTTC
TRBV5-4	TRBD1	few	TRBJ2-7	CASSRQGSSYEQYF	TGTGCCAGCAGCCGACAGGGAAGCTCCTACGAGCAGTACTTC
TRBV28	.	once	TRBJ2-1	CASSTAHYNEQFF	TGTGCCAGCAGTACAGCTCATTACAATGAGCAGTTCTTC
TRBV27	.	.	TRBJ1-2	CASSFLGGGDNGYTF	TGTGCCAGCAGTTTTCTTGGGGGAGGGGATAATGGCTACACCTTC
TRBV11-2	.	.	TRBJ2-7	CASSLDYETESYEQYF	TGTGCCAGCAGCTTAGATTATGAGACAGAAAGTTACGAGCAGTACTTC
TRBV7-2	.	.	TRBJ1-2	CASSLREANYGYTF	TGTGCCAGCAGCTTGCGGGAAGCTAACTATGGCTACACCTTC
TRBV28	TRBD2	.	TRBJ2-1	CASTTSSGGAGEQFF	TGTGCCAGCACTACTTCTAGCGGGGGGGCGGGAGAGCAGTTCTTC
TRBV9	.	.	TRBJ2-7	CASNKGGGYYEQYF	TGTGCCAGCAACAAGGGAGGGGGTTACTACGAGCAGTACTTC
TRBV11-1	.	.	TRBJ2-5	CASSPGAGNYLETQYF	TGTGCCAGCAGCCCAGGGGCAGGGAATTATTTAGAGACCCAGTACTTC
TRBV7-7	TRBD1	.	TRBJ2-1	CASSSRPWKRETGDGNEQFF	TGTGCCAGCAGCTCGAGGCCGTGGAAACGAGAGACAGGGGATGGAAATGAGCAGTTCTTC
TRBV6-1	TRBD1	.	TRBJ2-1	CASSEKDRGLYNEQFF	TGTGCCAGCAGTGAAAAGGACAGGGGGCTGTACAATGAGCAGTTCTTC
TRBV7-2	.	.	TRBJ2-1	CASSEGWGPGNEQFF	TGTGCCAGCAGCGAGGGATGGGGGCCAGGAAATGAGCAGTTCTTC
TRBV7-2	.	once	TRBJ2-7	CASSLLVGQGTYEQYF	TGTGCCAGCAGCTTATTGGTTGGGCAGGGTACCTACGAGCAGTACTTC
TRBV27	TRBD1	.	TRBJ1-5	CASKPGGSNQPQHF	TGTGCCAGCAAGCCAGGGGGAAGCAATCAGCCCCAGCATTTT
TRBV7-3	TRBD2	once	TRBJ2-1	CASSLTDWTSGGYEQFF	TGTGCCAGCAGCTTAACGGACTGGACTAGCGGGGGATATGAGCAGTTCTTC
TRBV7-9	.	.	TRBJ1-6	CASSLGSSSYNSPLHF	TGTGCCAGCAGCTTAGGGTCTAGCTCCTATAATTCACCCCTCCACTTT
TRBV28	TRBD2	.	TRBJ2-3	CASSLSSGLYADTQYF	TGTGCCAGCAGTTTGTCTAGCGGGCTGTATGCAGATACGCAGTATTTT
TRBV4-1	TRBD2	.	TRBJ2-7	CASSQDYREDSVSEQYF	TGCGCCAGCAGCCAAGACTACCGGGAGGACTCTGTGAGCGAGCAGTACTTC
TRBV28	TRBD1	.	TRBJ1-2	CASSLTGERGYTF	TGTGCCAGCAGTTTAACAGGGGAGAGAGGCTACACCTTC
TRBV6-1	.	once	TRBJ1-1	CASSEDGEDTEAFF	TGTGCCAGCAGTGAAGATGGGGAGGACACTGAAGCTTTCTTT
TRBV15	.	.	TRBJ1-2	CATSLLVQDYGYTF	TGTGCCACCAGCCTTTTAGTCCAGGACTATGGCTACACCTTC
TRBV18	.	.	TRBJ2-3	CASSPEETTSSTDTQYF	TGTGCCAGCTCACCGGAGGAAACTACCTCTAGCACAGATACGCAGTATTTT
TRBV10-2	TRBD1	.	TRBJ1-5	CASSPRDRGSNQPQHF	TGCGCCAGCAGCCCTCGGGACAGGGGTAGCAATCAGCCCCAGCATTTT
TRBV27	TRBD2	.	TRBJ2-7	CASSLSAGYSYEQYF	TGTGCCAGCAGTTTATCAGCGGGGTACTCCTACGAGCAGTACTTC
TRBV7-2	TRBD2	.	TRBJ2-2	CASSLARLAGGTTGELFF	TGTGCCAGCAGCTTAGCGCGCCTAGCGGGGGGCACCACCGGGGAGCTGTTTTTT
TRBV19	.	.	TRBJ1-1	CASRVGGGTPSAFF	TGTGCCAGTAGGGTTGGTGGAGGCACCCCCAGCGCTTTCTTT